This T cell receptor beta chain was sequenced in a study of shared clonotypes between healthy human individuals. The study's findings and limits: In a handful of donors, around 5.5% of naive CD4 clonotypes appeared in common. Non-shared clonotypes displayed generation probabilities falling below those of clonotypes present in all four donors.

Naive CD8 isolation took CD45RO-negative cells positively selected for CCR7 and excluded terminally differentiated effector memory CD45RA+ cells. A word on this clone: Its antigen is currently unknown.

The CDR3 extends over 13 amino acids. CDR1 and CDR2 from the germline V gene are MDHEN and SYDVKM. Trimming removed 7 bases at V and 3 bases at J, with 9 bases between. Genomic DNA per cell subset filled all wells of several immunoSEQ plates. The table came from immunoSEQ multiplex PCR; TCRdb's copy has only in-frame clones and leaves some out. The sample lists roughly 2 million clones, over 85% seen once, with 0.9% to 1.3% in the top ten. This TCR came from a man aged 18 to 35 in good health. The V gene is TRBV28, the J gene TRBJ2-2, with no clear D. Input material: naive CD8+ T cells sorted from blood. DNA of the CDR3: TGTGCCAGCAACCAGGTGGACACCGGGGAGCTGTTTTTT. Amino acid sequence: CASNQVDTGELFF.